Listed below are T cell receptor beta chains from one sample, sequenced in a study of OX40 agonist ivuxolimab in advanced cancers. Assay used: immunoSEQ multiplex PCR; TCRdb lists only in-frame clones, some missing. This table has approximately 57,000 clones, around 90% appearing once. Sequences were derived from CD4+ or CD8+ T cells sorted from blood, sampled in a trial of the OX40 agonist ivuxolimab. The receptors were sampled from an adult with an advanced solid tumor such as melanoma, head and neck, liver or kidney cancer. Each CDR3 is given with its conserved first and last residue. The D gene is left open where the match is weak. The size field is filled for only some rows; it gives once, few, many or a size class.

CASSEAGQTTDTQYF,TGTGCCAGCAGTGAGGCGGGGCAAACCACAGATACGCAGTATTTT,TRBV2,TRBJ2-3,.,.
CSVEVAGQGETQYF,TGCAGCGTTGAAGTAGCGGGACAGGGAGAGACCCAGTACTTC,TRBV29-1,TRBJ2-5,.,.
CASSQSPQETQYF,TGCGCCAGCAGCCAAAGCCCCCAAGAGACCCAGTACTTC,TRBV4-3,TRBJ2-5,.,.
CASIELGGRDQPQHF,TGTGCCAGCATCGAGTTGGGGGGTCGGGATCAGCCCCAGCATTTT,TRBV5-8,TRBJ1-5,.,.
CASSSGTQNTEAFF,TGCGCCAGCAGTTCCGGGACCCAGAACACTGAAGCTTTCTTT,TRBV5-1,TRBJ1-1,.,.
CASSSPRDRGGSGELFF,TGTGCCAGCAGCTCGCCGCGGGACAGGGGAGGTTCCGGGGAGCTGTTTTTT,TRBV7-2,TRBJ2-2,.,TRBD1
CASSIGRGEYSNQPQHF,TGTGCCAGTAGTATAGGGCGGGGAGAATATAGCAATCAGCCCCAGCATTTT,TRBV19,TRBJ1-5,.,.
CAGVGAAGELFF,TGTGCTGGTGTGGGGGCCGCCGGGGAGCTGTTTTTT,TRBV30,TRBJ2-2,.,.
CASSSYSNRAYGYTF,TGTGCCAGCAGTTCCTATAGTAACAGGGCTTATGGCTACACCTTC,TRBV6-5,TRBJ1-2,.,.
CASSYRRYTEAFF,TGTGCCAGCAGTTACAGAAGGTACACTGAAGCTTTCTTT,TRBV6-5,TRBJ1-1,.,.
CASRWAKYTEAFF,TGTGCCAGCAGGTGGGCCAAATACACTGAAGCTTTCTTT,TRBV27,TRBJ1-1,.,.
CASSLAVGLVDGEQYF,TGTGCCAGCAGCTTAGCGGTAGGTCTAGTGGACGGCGAGCAGTACTTC,TRBV7-2,TRBJ2-7,.,.
CASSFSPLGAEAFF,TGTGCCAGTAGTTTTTCACCATTAGGCGCTGAAGCTTTCTTT,TRBV19,TRBJ1-1,.,.
CASSTVIREGGDETQYF,TGTGCCAGCAGCACCGTTATTCGAGAGGGGGGAGACGAGACCCAGTACTTC,TRBV5-6,TRBJ2-5,once,.
CASSETGSYNEQFF,TGCGCCAGCAGCGAAACAGGTTCCTACAATGAGCAGTTCTTC,TRBV10-1,TRBJ2-1,.,.
CASIHTSNTEAFF,TGTGCCAGCATCCACACCTCGAACACTGAAGCTTTCTTT,TRBV7-9,TRBJ1-1,.,.
CASRFEADLEQYF,TGTGCCAGCAGGTTCGAGGCAGACCTCGAGCAGTACTTC,TRBV7-9,TRBJ2-7,once,.
CASSPTGLDVGELFF,TGTGCCAGCTCACCAACAGGGTTGGACGTAGGGGAGCTGTTTTTT,TRBV18,TRBJ2-2,.,.
CASSIPVSGFSYEQYF,TGTGCCAGCAGTATCCCGGTTAGCGGGTTTTCCTACGAGCAGTACTTC,TRBV28,TRBJ2-7,.,TRBD2
CASQGQDTDTQYF,TGTGCCAGCCAGGGACAAGACACAGATACGCAGTATTTT,TRBV9,TRBJ2-3,once,.
CATLPKLIF,TGTGCCACCCTCCCTAAATTGATTTTT,TRBV21-1,TRBJ1-4,.,.
CASSWGNTEAFF,TGTGCCAGCAGCTGGGGGAACACTGAAGCTTTCTTT,TRBV25-1,TRBJ1-1,.,.
CASSFAVNQPQHF,TGTGCCAGCAGTTTCGCCGTCAATCAGCCCCAGCATTTT,TRBV27,TRBJ1-5,once,.
CASSQDLGQRYYEQYF,TGCGCCAGCAGCCAAGATCTCGGACAGAGGTACTACGAGCAGTACTTC,TRBV4-3,TRBJ2-7,.,.
CASSPLSDANGYTF,TGCGCCAGCAGCCCGCTCTCCGACGCTAATGGCTACACCTTC,TRBV4-1,TRBJ1-2,.,.
CASSAGQMNTEAFF,TGTGCCAGCAGCGCGGGACAGATGAACACTGAAGCTTTCTTT,TRBV5-6,TRBJ1-1,.,TRBD1
CASSQDQYGRGSPSYGYTF,TGTGCCAGCAGCCAAGATCAATATGGCAGGGGGTCCCCCTCCTATGGCTACACCTTC,TRBV14,TRBJ1-2,.,TRBD1
CASSYSSGSINEQFF,TGTGCCAGCAGTTACTCTAGCGGGAGCATCAATGAGCAGTTCTTC,TRBV6-6,TRBJ2-1,.,TRBD2
CASSPDANEQFF,TGCGCCAGCAGCCCGGATGCCAATGAGCAGTTCTTC,TRBV5-1,TRBJ2-1,.,.
CASSIGTGPLGNEQFF,TGTGCCAGTAGTATAGGAACAGGGCCCTTGGGCAATGAGCAGTTCTTC,TRBV19,TRBJ2-1,.,.
CASSLSRRSGWNIQYF,TGTGCCAGCAGTTTATCCCGCCGGTCAGGCTGGAACATTCAGTACTTC,TRBV27,TRBJ2-4,.,.
CASSEAPQLSYNEQFF,TGTGCCAGCAGTGAAGCCCCGCAGCTCTCCTACAATGAGCAGTTCTTC,TRBV6-1,TRBJ2-1,.,.
CASSLWVAGGGELFF,TGTGCCAGCAGCTTATGGGTAGCGGGAGGTGGGGAGCTGTTTTTT,TRBV7-2,TRBJ2-2,.,TRBD2
CASSFAGAYNEQFF,TGTGCCAGCAGTTTCGCGGGGGCTTACAATGAGCAGTTCTTC,TRBV27,TRBJ2-1,.,.
CASSAIADEQFF,TGTGCCAGTAGCGCAATAGCGGATGAGCAGTTCTTC,TRBV19,TRBJ2-1,.,.
CASSQGRETLRAFF,TGCGCCAGCAGCCAAGGCAGGGAGACGCTTCGTGCTTTCTTT,TRBV4-1,TRBJ1-1,once,.
CASSPQGSGEAFF,TGCGCCAGCAGCCCCCAGGGAAGCGGTGAAGCTTTCTTT,TRBV4-1,TRBJ1-1,.,.
CASAVGGNTEAFF,TGTGCCAGCGCGGTCGGGGGAAACACTGAAGCTTTCTTT,TRBV19,TRBJ1-1,.,.
CASSLEAVTDTQYF,TGTGCCAGCAGCTTAGAGGCCGTCACAGATACGCAGTATTTT,TRBV7-6,TRBJ2-3,.,.
CASSATGGKHSYNEQFF,TGTGCCAGCAGCGCGACGGGAGGAAAACACTCCTACAATGAGCAGTTCTTC,TRBV7-6,TRBJ2-1,.,TRBD2
CAWIPRGHGYTF,TGTGCCTGGATCCCCAGGGGGCATGGCTACACCTTC,TRBV30,TRBJ1-2,.,TRBD1
CASSQIASGETLF,TGTGCCAGCAGCCAAATTGCTAGCGGGGAAACTCTCTTC,TRBV4-2,TRBJ2-1,few,TRBD2
CASSLKRTGIVETQYF,TGTGCCAGCAGTTTAAAGAGGACAGGGATTGTAGAGACCCAGTACTTC,TRBV28,TRBJ2-5,.,TRBD1
CASSKQGFYGYTF,TGTGCCAGCTCCAAACAGGGATTCTATGGCTACACCTTC,TRBV2,TRBJ1-2,.,.
CSVAQTVSYNEQFF,TGCAGCGTTGCCCAGACTGTTTCCTACAATGAGCAGTTCTTC,TRBV29-1,TRBJ2-1,.,.
CASSQGQGSTDTQYF,TGCGCCAGCAGCCAAGGACAGGGAAGCACAGATACGCAGTATTTT,TRBV4-3,TRBJ2-3,.,TRBD1
CASSIDFLAGLRYEQYF,TGTGCCAGTAGTATAGATTTCCTAGCGGGACTCCGCTACGAGCAGTACTTC,TRBV19,TRBJ2-7,.,TRBD2